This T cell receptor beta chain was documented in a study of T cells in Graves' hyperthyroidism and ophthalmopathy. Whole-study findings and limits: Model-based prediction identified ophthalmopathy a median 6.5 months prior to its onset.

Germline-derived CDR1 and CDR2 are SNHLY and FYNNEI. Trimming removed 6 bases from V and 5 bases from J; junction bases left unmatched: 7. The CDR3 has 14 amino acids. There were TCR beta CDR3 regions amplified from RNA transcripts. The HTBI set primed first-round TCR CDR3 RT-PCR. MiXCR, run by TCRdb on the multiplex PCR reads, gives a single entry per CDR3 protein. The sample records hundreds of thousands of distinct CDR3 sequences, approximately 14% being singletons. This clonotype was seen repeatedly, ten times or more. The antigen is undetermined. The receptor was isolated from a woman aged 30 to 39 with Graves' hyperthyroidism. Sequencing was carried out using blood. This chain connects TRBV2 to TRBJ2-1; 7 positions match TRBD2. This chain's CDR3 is CASSRTRDNNEQFF. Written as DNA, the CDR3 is TGTGCCAGCAGCCGGACTAGAGATAACAATGAGCAGTTCTTC.